This entry concerns a single T cell receptor beta chain. These data belong to a study of esophageal squamous cell carcinoma under preoperative chemotherapy. About the study: Both tumor-infiltrating lymphocytes and peripheral blood T cells had their TCR repertoires profiled.

TCRdb reprocessed the PCR reads with MiXCR, giving one entry per CDR3 protein. The table includes around 9,800 distinct CDR3 sequences, 50% to 70% detected once. Time point meaning: after preoperative PTX-NDP chemotherapy. Patients received paclitaxel-nedaplatin as preoperative chemotherapy before surgery. Sampling took place from a patient given preoperative chemotherapy. This TCR came from a human donor with esophageal squamous cell carcinoma. The donor label of this sample is uncertain.

The CDR3 is CASTMALGPYYEQYF. The CDR3, as DNA: TGTGCCAGCACCATGGCCCTCGGGCCCTACTACGAGCAGTACTTC. The gene calls are TRBV7-2 and TRBJ2-1; D unresolved. The J call may be mistaken, given a closer DNA end match to TRBJ2-7. This CDR3 spans 15 amino acids. Germline CDR1 reads SGHTA; CDR2 reads FQGNSA.